What follows describes a single T cell receptor beta chain. Its cognate antigen is unknown. No conserved phenylalanine or tryptophan ends this CDR3, so it is likely a read error. It is unclear where the CDR3 begins or ends on the DNA, so no DNA is shown, and the CDR3 is as TCRdb lists it. A modified ARM-PCR protocol with three rounds of nested PCR amplified TCRbeta. Via MiXCR, TCRdb re-called the multiplex PCR reads, giving one row per CDR3 protein. The sample contains about 98,000 distinct CDR3 sequences, roughly 80% of which appear only once. The sample comes from a study of tumor and adjacent non-tumor tissue in lung cancer. The CDR3 spans 17 amino acids, including both terminal residues. Per the germline V gene, CDR1 is PRHDT and CDR2 is FYEKMQ (reference sequence). Study results and limitations: Top 100 clones took a larger repertoire share in normal lung.

RNA was extracted from bulk tissue without any cell sorting. The normal lung tissue was taken more than 3 cm from the tumor edge. Newly diagnosed lung cancer patients had thoracic surgery in China, August–late 2014, without prior chemotherapy. The chain has TRBV13 and TRBJ1-6. The receptor was isolated from a man aged 55 to 70 with small cell lung cancer. The sequenced sample consisted of distant non-tumor lung tissue. CDR3 sequence: CANSQNDGSSYNSPLQS.